This TCR beta chain was profiled in a study of shared T cell receptors in the human thymus. Using immunoSEQ multiplex PCR, the repertoire was profiled, and TCRdb retains in-frame clones only, with some absent. The table has hundreds of thousands of clones, around three quarters seen once. In this sample, this clone turned up once. Looked up from germline, CDR1 is SGDLS and CDR2 is YYNGEE. V shed 4 bases and J shed 2 bases, with 17 bases lying between them. This CDR3 spans 16 amino acids. The sample was also reused in another study, on human thymus T cells. Per that paper: What related research reported was that thymic repertoires overlapped highly among unrelated individuals.

What was sequenced was thymocytes. The rearrangement uses TRBV9 and TRBJ2-3; TRBD1 might be the D (6 bases). This clonotype originated in a boy under two years old with a congenital heart defect. The CDR3: CASSPLTGLPTDTQYF. Written as DNA, the CDR3 is TGTGCCAGCAGCCCTTTGACAGGCTTACCCACAGATACGCAGTATTTT.